These 14 T cell receptor beta chains originate from one sample sequenced in a study of T cells in localized non-small cell lung cancer. Clones were sequenced by immunoSEQ multiplex PCR, and TCRdb holds only the in-frame ones, with some missing. The sample has 30,000 to 35,000 clones; 75% to 95% are singletons. The sample consisted of peripheral blood mononuclear cells, taken before any cancer treatment. The receptor source for this set is a female donor older than 55 with stage II lung adenocarcinoma.

The chain recombines TRBV27 with TRBJ2-1, with D possibly being TRBD1 (6 bases). The germline V and J ends were trimmed by 6 bases and 2 bases, with 14 bases remaining between them. The germline V gene encodes CDR1 MNHEY and CDR2 SMNVEV (reference sequence). The CDR3 sequence is 15 residues long. The CDR3 is CASRVGGTTYNEQFF. In nucleotides, the CDR3 is TGTGCCAGCAGGGTAGGGGGAACCACCTACAATGAGCAGTTCTTC.

The chain is built from TRBV7-2 and TRBJ1-1; unclear D gene. CDR3 length: 15 amino acids. Trimming pared 1 base from V and 4 bases from J, leaving 13 bases between. CDR1 and CDR2 (germline): SGHTA, FQGNSA. CDR3 nucleotides: TGTGCCAGCAGCTTAGATTGGGGAGGTATCACTGAAGCTTTCTTT. It encodes CASSLDWGGITEAFF.

The chain combines TRBV27 with TRBJ1-3, with a possible D match to TRBD1 (6 bases). V was clipped by 6 bases and J by 1 base, with 16 bases between them. The CDR3 length is 16 residues. CDR1 is MNHEY, CDR2 SMNVEV, per germline (reference sequence). The CDR3 DNA is TGTGCCAGCAGCCAAGCGGGGGGCTTATCTGGAAACACCATATATTTT. It codes for CASSQAGGLSGNTIYF.

This clone was recorded only once. The chain couples TRBV7-2 to TRBJ2-1; D is undetermined. Germline assignment: CDR1 SGHTA and CDR2 FQGNSA. This CDR3 spans 12 amino acids. Trimming took off 5 bases at V and 10 bases at J, with 12 bases between the two ends. CDR3 sequence: CASSMRLDEQFF. DNA of the CDR3: TGTGCCAGCAGCATGCGGCTAGACGAGCAGTTCTTC. Based on the CDR3 plus reference TRBV7-2 and TRBJ2-1, the full variable domain is GAGVSQSPSNKVTEKGKDVELRCDPISGHTALYWYRQSLGQGLEFLIYFQGNSAPDKSGLPSDRFSAERTGGSVSTLTIQRTQQEDSAVYLCASSMRLDEQFFGPGTRLTVL.

The chain carries TRBV7-9 and TRBJ2-5, with D maybe TRBD2 (5 bases). The J call is doubtful: the DNA matches TRBJ2-7 better. The germline CDR1 and CDR2 sequences are SEHNR and FQNEAQ (reference sequence). CDR3 length equals 15 residues. The CDR3 protein is CASSGEVDGTYEQYF. For the CDR3, the DNA is TGTGCCAGCAGCGGGGAAGTGGACGGGACCTACGAGCAGTACTTC.

The chain employs TRBV19 and TRBJ2-4; 8 bases are shared with TRBD1. V gave up 6 bases and J gave up 6 bases; unmatched junction bases: 1. This CDR3 is 12 amino acids long. Germline CDR1 reads LNHDA; CDR2 reads SQIVND (reference sequence). The DNA for the CDR3 is TGTGCCAGTAGAGGACAGGGAAACATTCAGTACTTC. It is translated as CASRGQGNIQYF.

V is TRBV28 and J is TRBJ1-2, with a possible D match to TRBD1 (6 bases). The CDR3 sequence is 15 residues long. The V gene's germline CDR1 is MDHEN and CDR2 SYDVKM. V was trimmed by 7 bases and J by 4 bases, leaving 19 bases between them. The CDR3 DNA sequence: TGTGCCAGCACGGACAGACTCCCCCGTAGCTATGGCTACACCTTC. Translation: CASTDRLPRSYGYTF.

The chain carries TRBV4-2 and TRBJ2-3; 8 bases agree with TRBD2. Germline trimming cut 6 bases from V and 3 bases from J; bases unmatched to any gene: 11. The CDR3 extends over 16 amino acids. Germline V gives CDR1 LGHNA, CDR2 YNFKEQ. The chain's CDR3 is CASRYSHGGATDTQYF. CDR3 in DNA: TGTGCCAGCAGGTACTCACACGGGGGGGCGACAGATACGCAGTATTTT.

The chain combines TRBV10-3 with TRBJ2-3, with 9 bases that match TRBD1. The J segment lost 3 bases and the V segment lost 6 bases, leaving 7 bases of the junction unmatched. CDR3 size: 15 residues. The germline V gene encodes CDR1 ENHRY and CDR2 SYGVKD. The CDR3 sequence is CAIRTGTGSTDTQYF. The CDR3 DNA reads as TGTGCCATCAGAACCGGGACAGGGAGTACAGATACGCAGTATTTT.

For the CDR3, the DNA is TGTGCCAGCAGTTACTCGGGCCGTAATTCACCCCTCCACTTT. This encodes CASSYSGRNSPLHF. The rearrangement uses TRBV6-5 and TRBJ1-6, with D unclear. The V and J ends lost 0 bases and 6 bases respectively, with 6 bases between them. The CDR3 spans 14 residues. The germline CDR1 and CDR2 sequences are MNHEY and SVGAGI.

This rearrangement joins TRBV7-6 to TRBJ1-6; a possible D gene is TRBD1 (5 bases). The CDR3 covers 13 residues. The V gene lost 5 bases and the J gene lost 10 bases, with 12 bases spanning the gap. Germline-derived CDR1 and CDR2 are SGHVS and FNYEAQ. The DNA for the CDR3 is TGTGCCAGCAGCCAGGGCCGGCTCTCACCCCTCCACTTT. Its translation is CASSQGRLSPLHF.

This clone was observed a handful of times. The J gene is TRBJ2-7, the V gene TRBV4-1, with a possible D match to TRBD1 (5 bases). The CDR3 has 16 residues. CDR1 and CDR2 from the germline V gene are MGHRA and YSYEKL. V lost 0 bases and J 3 bases, leaving 15 bases between the germline ends. The CDR3 loop reads CASSQEVDSRLYEQYF. Here the CDR3 DNA reads TGCGCCAGCAGCCAAGAAGTCGACAGTAGACTCTACGAGCAGTACTTC.

The chain carries TRBV9 and TRBJ1-2; D call uncertain. Per germline, CDR1 SGDLS and CDR2 YYNGEE. This CDR3 is 14 amino acids long. Between the trimmed V and J ends, which lost 4 bases and 4 bases, there was a span of 14 bases. This chain's CDR3 is CASSLNPSSYGYTF. DNA of the CDR3: TGTGCCAGCAGCCTCAACCCTTCGAGCTATGGCTACACCTTC.

V usage is TRBV25-1 and J usage is TRBJ2-1; 7 positions match TRBD1. Germline V gives CDR1 MGHDK, CDR2 SYGVNS. Unmatched junction bases numbered 10, after V lost 1 base and J lost 4 bases. The CDR3 totals 17 residues. CDR3 sequence: CASSELYSQGLYNEQFF. The CDR3 region has the DNA TGTGCCAGCAGTGAATTGTATTCACAGGGGTTATACAATGAGCAGTTCTTC.